Following are 25 T cell receptor beta chains from one sample sequenced in a study of T cell changes during pregnancy in multiple sclerosis. Sequencing used immunoSEQ multiplex PCR; TCRdb keeps in-frame clones, though not all of them. The data show fewer than 50,000 clones, under 90% seen once. The sequences come from peripheral blood, collected in the second trimester of pregnancy. These receptors were taken from a female donor in good health, enrolled as a control in a pregnancy study.

The rearrangement links TRBV27 to TRBJ2-7, with 11 bases aligning to TRBD2. The CDR3 is 14 residues long. CDR1 MNHEY and CDR2 SMNVEV come from the germline V gene (reference sequence). V was clipped by 4 bases and J by 5 bases; unmatched bases: 4. CDR3 residues: CASSSAGLADEQYF. CDR3 nucleotide sequence: TGTGCCAGCAGTTCGGCGGGACTAGCGGACGAGCAGTACTTC.

This clone was counted only a few times. This sequence joins TRBV25-1 and TRBJ2-5, with D perhaps TRBD2 (6 bases). Germline CDR1 reads MGHDK; CDR2 reads SYGVNS. Trimming shortened V by 2 bases and J by 2 bases, and 6 bases separated the two germline ends. This CDR3 is built from 13 residues. The CDR3 DNA is TGTGCCAGCAGTGAAGGGGGGCAAGAGACCCAGTACTTC. Translation: CASSEGGQETQYF.

The chain recombines TRBV25-1 with TRBJ1-1; the D is unclear. The CDR3 covers 13 residues. V lost 7 bases, J lost 1 base, and 10 bases lay in between. Germline V gene lookup returns CDR1 MGHDK and CDR2 SYGVNS. The CDR3 region is CASMKAGNTEAFF. DNA for the CDR3: TGTGCCAGCATGAAGGCGGGGAACACTGAAGCTTTCTTT.

The chain couples TRBV18 to TRBJ2-1; TRBD2 matches 12 bases. The CDR3 covers 19 residues. Losses at the gene ends were 4 bases for V and 4 bases for J; bases not matched to a gene: 14. Germline CDR1 is KGHSH and CDR2 is LQKENI. In DNA, the CDR3 is TGTGCCAGCTCACATGGCCCGATTAGGCTAGCGGGAGGGTACAATGAGCAGTTCTTC. This gives the protein CASSHGPIRLAGGYNEQFF.

The table lists this clone with a few counts. The V gene is TRBV30, the J gene TRBJ1-1; D gene ambiguous. The CDR3 is 14 amino acids. Trimming left V 1 base short and J 0 bases short, with 9 bases between. In germline, CDR1 is GTSNPN, CDR2 SVGIG (reference sequence). The CDR3 sequence is CAWSGRKMNTEAFF. In nucleotides, the CDR3 is TGTGCCTGGAGTGGGCGGAAAATGAACACTGAAGCTTTCTTT.

This clone showed up just once. The chain combines TRBV13 with TRBJ2-7; 12 bases match TRBD1. Germline trimming cut 5 bases from V and 5 bases from J; bases unmatched to any gene: 4. The CDR3 sequence is 14 residues long. Looked up from germline, CDR1 is PRHDT and CDR2 is FYEKMQ (reference sequence). In nucleotides, the CDR3 is TGTGCCAGCAGCACACGGGACAGGGGGCACGAGCAGTACTTC. This codes for CASSTRDRGHEQYF.

Of note for this clone: The junction departs from germline at one end; a sequencing error may be responsible. The genes are TRBV4-3 and TRBJ2-7; 9 bases map to TRBD1. The CDR3 extends over 14 amino acids. CDR1 is LGHNA and CDR2 is YSLEER in the germline V gene. This chain's CDR3 is CASSQDVWTGAVDF. The CDR3 region has the DNA TGCGCCAGCAGCCAAGATGTTTGGACAGGGGCTGTGGACTTC.

The V and J genes are TRBV27 and TRBJ1-5; 8 bases map to TRBD1. The CDR3 runs 14 residues. The J segment lost 2 bases and the V segment lost 5 bases, leaving 2 bases of the junction unmatched. Germline values: CDR1 MNHEY, CDR2 SMNVEV (reference sequence). The CDR3, as DNA: TGTGCCAGCAGTCCGGACAGGGGCAATCAGCCCCAGCATTTT. It specifies CASSPDRGNQPQHF.

The chain is built from TRBV19 and TRBJ2-1; 7 bases fit TRBD2. Germline CDR1 and CDR2: LNHDA and SQIVND (reference sequence). The CDR3 has 14 residues. Trimming at V came to 1 base and at J to 7 bases, leaving 4 bases not matched to a gene. The CDR3 coding sequence is TGTGCCAGTAGTATAGGACTAGCTTGGAATGAGCAGTTCTTC. Its translation is CASSIGLAWNEQFF.

CDR3 amino acids: CASSERQGWTEAFF. The CDR3 DNA follows: TGTGCCAGCAGCGAGAGACAGGGGTGGACTGAAGCTTTCTTT. The chain links TRBV13 to TRBJ1-1; 8 nucleotides line up with TRBD1. With 5 bases clipped from V and 5 bases from J, the junction kept 7 bases outside the gene matches. This CDR3 region has 14 residues. Germline V lookup: CDR1 PRHDT, CDR2 FYEKMQ (reference sequence).

This clone was seen just once. The chain combines TRBV7-9 with TRBJ1-4; weak D call: TRBD1 (6 bases). Per germline, CDR1 SEHNR and CDR2 FQNEAQ (reference sequence). The CDR3 has 15 amino acids. Trimming took 5 bases from V and 8 from J, leaving 18 bases between them. CDR3 coding DNA: TGTGCCAGCAGCGATCTCGACAGGCCTCCCGAAAAACTGTTTTTT. Encoded protein: CASSDLDRPPEKLFF.

The gene calls are TRBV6-5 and TRBJ1-2; D is possibly TRBD1 (6 bases). V lost 6 bases and J 8 bases, leaving 13 bases between the germline ends. This CDR3 spans 12 amino acids. CDR1 is MNHEY and CDR2 is SVGAGI in the germline V gene. The CDR3 sequence is CASRRQGQGYTF. The CDR3 DNA sequence: TGTGCCAGCAGGCGCCAGGGGCAAGGCTACACCTTC.

The chain recombines TRBV5-1 with TRBJ1-1; no clear D gene. This CDR3 spans 16 amino acids. The germline V gene encodes CDR1 SGHRS and CDR2 YFSETQ. Trimming pared 0 bases from V and 4 bases from J, leaving 16 bases between. The CDR3 sequence: CASSLVVGGLGTEAFF. The CDR3 DNA follows: TGCGCCAGCAGCTTGGTTGTAGGAGGGCTCGGCACTGAAGCTTTCTTT.

The chain carries TRBV11-2 and TRBJ2-2; D is ambiguous. The CDR3 totals 12 residues. CDR1 and CDR2 from the germline V gene are SGHAT and FQNNGV. V lost 3 bases and J 6 bases, leaving 5 bases between the germline ends. The CDR3 DNA reads TGTGCCAGCAGCTTCCGGTCCGGGGAGCTGTTTTTT. Translating it yields CASSFRSGELFF.

This clone showed up just a few times. The chain uses TRBV5-1 and TRBJ2-5; D is perhaps TRBD2 (5 bases). The CDR3 runs 15 residues. CDR1 SGHRS and CDR2 YFSETQ come from the germline V gene. Trimming left V 4 bases short and J 5 bases short, with 18 bases between. The CDR3 region is CASSPPTTSSETQYF. CDR3 in DNA: TGCGCCAGCAGCCCCCCGACTACCTCATCTGAGACCCAGTACTTC.

The rearrangement links TRBV9 to TRBJ2-7; 10 positions match TRBD2. Trimming at V came to 2 bases and at J to 4 bases, leaving 9 bases not matched to a gene. CDR1 and CDR2 from the germline V gene are SGDLS and YYNGEE. CDR3 length: 16 residues. The CDR3 DNA follows: TGTGCCAGCAGCGTCTTAAGCGGGAGGGCCCAGTACGAGCAGTACTTC. It encodes CASSVLSGRAQYEQYF.

This chain connects TRBV30 to TRBJ1-2; D is undetermined. Germline CDR1 and CDR2: GTSNPN and SVGIG (reference sequence). This CDR3 spans 14 amino acids. Trimming shortened V by 0 bases and J by 8 bases, and 16 bases separated the two germline ends. The DNA of the CDR3 is TGTGCCTGGAGTGTACCATCCCGGTTTTCGGGCTACACCTTC. Translating it yields CAWSVPSRFSGYTF.

This clone was recorded once. The CDR3 DNA sequence: TGTGCCAGCAGCCTGGGACGGGTCAATTCACCCCTCCACTTT. It yields the protein CASSLGRVNSPLHF. V and J are TRBV5-8 and TRBJ1-6, with TRBD1 as a possible D gene (5 bases). Trimming took off 4 bases at V and 7 bases at J, with 12 bases between the two ends. The CDR3 is 14 residues long. Germline lookup yields CDR1 SGHTS and CDR2 YDEGEE.

The rearrangement joins TRBV9 to TRBJ2-5, with D perhaps matching TRBD2 (6 bases). This CDR3 has 15 residues. The V gene lost 0 bases and the J gene lost 4 bases, with 13 bases spanning the gap. Germline loops: CDR1 SGDLS, CDR2 YYNGEE. The CDR3 reads CASSVAAGRGETQYF. CDR3 sequence (DNA): TGTGCCAGCAGCGTAGCTGCAGGGCGGGGAGAGACCCAGTACTTC.

This rearrangement joins TRBV7-2 to TRBJ2-5; 13 bases are a match to TRBD2. Losses at the gene ends were 5 bases for V and 1 base for J; bases not matched to a gene: 1. The CDR3 runs 15 residues. The germline gives CDR1 SGHTA, CDR2 FQGNSA. CDR3 sequence reads: CASSRLAGGQETQYF. The CDR3 bases are TGTGCCAGCAGCCGACTAGCGGGGGGCCAAGAGACCCAGTACTTC.

The chain joins TRBV9 to TRBJ2-7; D is perhaps TRBD1 (5 bases). The V end was cut by 0 bases, the J end by 0 bases, with 7 bases between. There are 14 residues in the CDR3. The germline V gene has CDR1 SGDLS and CDR2 YYNGEE. The CDR3 loop is CASSVGQNSYEQYF. The CDR3 nucleotides read TGTGCCAGCAGCGTAGGACAGAACTCCTACGAGCAGTACTTC.

The V call is TRBV4-2, the J call TRBJ1-2; 7 positions match TRBD1. Unmatched junction bases numbered 5, after V lost 1 base and J lost 0 bases. Germline V gene data show CDR1 as LGHNA and CDR2 as YNFKEQ. There are 16 residues in the CDR3. The CDR3, as DNA: TGTGCCAGCAGCCAAGGACTTGGGACAGCTAACTATGGCTACACCTTC. As protein: CASSQGLGTANYGYTF.

The V call is TRBV30, the J call TRBJ1-2; D gene ambiguous. Germline V lookup: CDR1 GTSNPN, CDR2 SVGIG (reference sequence). CDR3 length: 13 amino acids. The V gene lost 4 bases and the J gene lost 1 base, with 10 bases spanning the gap. The CDR3 nucleotides read TGTGCCTGGACCCCCGAGATTAACTATGGCTACACCTTC. As protein: CAWTPEINYGYTF.

CDR3 DNA sequence: TGTGCCTGGAGAAAGGGAACGGGGGGGGAGACCCAGTACTTC. Protein product: CAWRKGTGGETQYF. The chain has TRBV30 and TRBJ2-5, with 8 nucleotides matching TRBD2. Germline lookup yields CDR1 GTSNPN and CDR2 SVGIG (reference sequence). V gave up 3 bases and J gave up 5 bases; unmatched junction bases: 8. The CDR3 is made up of 14 amino acids.

This rearrangement joins TRBV6-6 to TRBJ1-4; possibly TRBD1 for D (6 bases). V lost 2 bases and J lost 3, with 7 bases in between. CDR1 is MNHNY, CDR2 SVGAGI, per germline (reference sequence). This CDR3 has 14 amino acids. The CDR3 sequence is CASSYAGANEKLFF. The DNA for the CDR3 is TGTGCCAGCAGTTACGCAGGGGCTAATGAAAAACTGTTTTTT.